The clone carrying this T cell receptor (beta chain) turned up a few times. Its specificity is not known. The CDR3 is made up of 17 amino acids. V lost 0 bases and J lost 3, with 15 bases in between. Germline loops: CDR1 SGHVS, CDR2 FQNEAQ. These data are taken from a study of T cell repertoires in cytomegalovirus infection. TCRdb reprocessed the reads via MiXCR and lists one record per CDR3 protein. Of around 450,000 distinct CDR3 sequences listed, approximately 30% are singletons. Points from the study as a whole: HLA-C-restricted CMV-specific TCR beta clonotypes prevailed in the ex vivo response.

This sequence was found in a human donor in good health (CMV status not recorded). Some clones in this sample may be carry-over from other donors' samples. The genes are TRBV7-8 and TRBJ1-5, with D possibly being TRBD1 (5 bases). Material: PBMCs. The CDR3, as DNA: TGTGCCAGCAGCTTAGCGGGGGGAAATAGAAACAATCAGCCCCAGCATTTT. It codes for CASSLAGGNRNNQPQHF.